These 27 T cell receptor beta chains originate from one sample sequenced in a study of cytotoxic CD8 clonotypes in ibrutinib-treated CLL. TCRdb's copy holds only in-frame clones and misses some; the assay was immunoSEQ multiplex PCR. Of about 24,000 clones listed, about 81% are singletons. The sequenced sample was PBMCs, obtained before ibrutinib treatment. The receptors were gathered from a human donor with chronic lymphocytic leukemia.

The gene calls are TRBV6-8 and TRBJ2-3; 15 bases line up with TRBD2. The germline gives CDR1 MNHGY, CDR2 SAAAGT. This CDR3 is 18 amino acids long. With 2 bases clipped from V and 4 bases from J, the junction kept 7 bases outside the gene matches. The CDR3 region has the DNA TGTGCCAGCAGTTACAGGCAGGGACTAGCGGGAGGTCCAGATACGCAGTATTTT. It encodes CASSYRQGLAGGPDTQYF.

The chain combines TRBV28 with TRBJ2-7, with TRBD1 matching 7 bases. The CDR3 totals 13 residues. V lost 4 bases, J lost 3 bases, and 3 bases stayed unmatched. Germline CDR1 and CDR2: MDHEN and SYDVKM. CDR3 residues: CASSSGTVYEQYF. For the CDR3, the DNA is TGTGCCAGCAGTTCCGGGACAGTCTACGAGCAGTACTTC.

A few counts support this clone. The J gene is TRBJ1-2, the V gene TRBV10-3; TRBD1 matches at 9 bases. Germline loops: CDR1 ENHRY, CDR2 SYGVKD. The CDR3 runs to 14 residues. Germline trimming cut 4 bases from V and 4 bases from J; bases unmatched to any gene: 4. The CDR3 DNA is TGTGCCATCAGTGGGACAGGGGACGTCTATGGCTACACCTTC. Amino acid sequence: CAISGTGDVYGYTF.

The V call is TRBV6-5, the J call TRBJ2-5, with TRBD2 identical over 9 bases. Germline values: CDR1 MNHEY, CDR2 SVGAGI. The trim removed 6 bases at V and 4 bases at J, leaving 9 bases unmatched. The CDR3 is made up of 15 amino acids. The CDR3 DNA is TGTGCCAGCAGGGGCGCGGGAGGGGGGGCAGAGACCCAGTACTTC. It yields the protein CASRGAGGGAETQYF.

The CDR3 loop reads CASSLSSGNTIYF. The CDR3 DNA reads TGTGCCAGCAGTTTATCCTCTGGAAACACCATATATTTT. The chain carries TRBV27 and TRBJ1-3; D is unclear. This CDR3 is built from 13 residues. The V end was cut by 0 bases, the J end by 0 bases, with 0 bases between. Per the germline V gene, CDR1 is MNHEY and CDR2 is SMNVEV (reference sequence).

This clone was seen more than once but under ten times. V gene TRBV7-9 combines with J gene TRBJ2-7; D gene unclear. Between the trimmed V and J ends, which lost 6 bases and 4 bases, there was a span of 16 bases. The CDR3 has 14 amino acids. The germline V gene has CDR1 SEHNR and CDR2 FQNEAQ (reference sequence). CDR3 sequence: CASSFSEKEYEQYF. As DNA, the CDR3 is TGTGCCAGCAGTTTTTCGGAGAAAGAGTACGAGCAGTACTTC.

V and J are TRBV10-3 and TRBJ2-5; maybe TRBD2 (6 bases). The CDR3 has 12 amino acids. Germline CDR1 reads ENHRY; CDR2 reads SYGVKD. Trimming took 2 bases from V and 5 from J, leaving 6 bases between them. Here the CDR3 reads CAISEREETQYF. Written as DNA, the CDR3 is TGTGCCATCAGTGAGCGGGAGGAGACCCAGTACTTC.

This rearrangement joins TRBV11-2 to TRBJ2-5, with D possibly being TRBD2 (6 bases). Germline values: CDR1 SGHAT, CDR2 FQNNGV. This CDR3 region has 17 residues. V was cut by 5 bases and J by 2 bases, with 21 bases left in between. The CDR3: CASSTQDYPKWQETQYF. DNA of the CDR3: TGTGCCAGCAGCACCCAGGACTACCCGAAATGGCAAGAGACCCAGTACTTC.

This rearrangement joins TRBV28 to TRBJ2-3, with 7 bases aligning to TRBD1. V was clipped by 3 bases and J by 0 bases; unmatched bases: 27. The CDR3 loop spans 23 amino acids. Germline CDR1 is MDHEN and CDR2 is SYDVKM. CDR3 loop: CASSLGPTFNTGEFDPSTDTQYF. CDR3 coding DNA: TGTGCCAGCAGTTTGGGTCCAACATTTAACACAGGGGAGTTCGACCCTAGCACAGATACGCAGTATTTT.

This chain uses TRBV2 with TRBJ2-7; 9 bases agree with TRBD2. This CDR3 region has 15 residues. V dropped 2 bases and J dropped 4; count of bases not matched to a gene: 6. Germline V lookup: CDR1 SNHLY, CDR2 FYNNEI. In DNA form, the CDR3 reads TGTGCCAGCAGTGAACAGCTAGCGGGAAGGTACGAGCAGTACTTC. This encodes CASSEQLAGRYEQYF.

The chain is built from TRBV9 and TRBJ2-1; TRBD2 matches 8 bases. Germline V gives CDR1 SGDLS, CDR2 YYNGEE. With V trimmed by 3 bases and J by 0 bases, 8 bases remained unmatched. The CDR3 has 17 amino acids. The CDR3 spells CASSGAGGYSSYNEQFF. The CDR3 DNA follows: TGTGCCAGCAGCGGGGCGGGGGGTTATAGCTCCTACAATGAGCAGTTCTTC.

A single count supports this clone. The rearrangement links TRBV6-1 to TRBJ2-7, with D uncertain. Trimming took 6 bases from V and 2 from J, leaving 14 bases between them. The germline CDR1 and CDR2 sequences are MNHNS and SASEGT. The CDR3 is 14 residues long. The CDR3 DNA is TGTGCCAGCAGAGGAGCAATTAAAACCTACGAGCAGTACTTC. It encodes CASRGAIKTYEQYF.

This clone was counted once. The V call is TRBV14, the J call TRBJ1-1; perhaps TRBD1 as D (5 bases). Germline V gene data show CDR1 as SGHDN and CDR2 as FVKESK. Trimming stripped 1 base from V and 8 bases from J, with 11 bases between. The CDR3 consists of 13 residues. CDR3 amino acids: CASSQARGREAFF. CDR3 nucleotide sequence: TGTGCCAGCAGCCAAGCCCGGGGCAGGGAAGCTTTCTTT.

This clone showed up just once. CDR3 loop: CASTQGPFNYGYTF. In nucleotides, the CDR3 is TGTGCCAGTACCCAGGGGCCTTTTAACTATGGCTACACCTTC. J is TRBJ1-2 and V is TRBV19; a weak D match, TRBD1 (6 bases). Looked up from germline, CDR1 is LNHDA and CDR2 is SQIVND (reference sequence). The CDR3 is 14 residues long. Trimming took 7 bases from V and 1 from J, leaving 13 bases between them.

The chain joins TRBV27 to TRBJ1-2; possible D gene TRBD1, 5 bases. Germline V gene data show CDR1 as MNHEY and CDR2 as SMNVEV (reference sequence). V was trimmed by 2 bases and J by 4 bases, leaving 14 bases between them. This CDR3 has 15 amino acids. The CDR3 reads CASSLMFQGFYGYTF. CDR3 DNA sequence: TGTGCCAGCAGTTTAATGTTTCAGGGCTTCTATGGCTACACCTTC.

The rearrangement links TRBV27 to TRBJ2-1; 7 positions agree with TRBD2. V lost 5 bases and J lost 8; bases outside the gene matches: 18. The CDR3 is made up of 17 amino acids. CDR1 MNHEY and CDR2 SMNVEV come from the germline V gene (reference sequence). The CDR3 is CASSALRSFAGVYEQFF. CDR3 nucleotide sequence: TGTGCCAGCAGTGCCTTACGTAGTTTTGCGGGAGTTTATGAGCAGTTCTTC.

The chain carries TRBV4-3 and TRBJ1-2; 12 nucleotides match TRBD1. Trimming took 0 bases from V and 5 from J; bases not matched to a gene: 10. The CDR3 contains 18 residues. Germline CDR1 is LGHNA and CDR2 is YSLEER. In nucleotides, the CDR3 is TGCGCCAGCAGCCAAGAAAATGTCGGGACAGGGGGCCTTTATGGCTACACCTTC. It specifies CASSQENVGTGGLYGYTF.

The chain employs TRBV7-9 and TRBJ2-2; D remains unclear. Trimming took off 5 bases at V and 5 bases at J, with 12 bases between the two ends. The germline V gene encodes CDR1 SEHNR and CDR2 FQNEAQ (reference sequence). The CDR3 extends over 14 amino acids. The CDR3 sequence is CASSPGYGTGELFF. DNA for the CDR3: TGTGCCAGCAGCCCCGGATACGGAACCGGGGAGCTGTTTTTT.

The V gene is TRBV7-9, the J gene TRBJ1-2; the match to TRBD1 covers 9 bases. The CDR3 is made up of 16 amino acids. Germline V CDR1 and CDR2: SEHNR, FQNEAQ (reference sequence). Trimming took 5 bases from V and 4 from J; bases not matched to a gene: 11. DNA for the CDR3: TGTGCCAGCAGCCCCCCTGGGGGACAGGGCTCCTATGGCTACACCTTC. This gives the protein CASSPPGGQGSYGYTF.

This clone was counted a few times. J is TRBJ2-1 and V is TRBV7-3; tentative D call: TRBD1 (7 bases). V shed 3 bases and J shed 7 bases, with 22 bases lying between them. Germline V CDR1 and CDR2: SGHTA, FQGTGA. The CDR3 consists of 17 residues. In DNA form, the CDR3 reads TGTGCCAGCAGCTTCCTCCCTTCAGGGGGGCGATCGAATGAGCAGTTCTTC. Translated, it gives CASSFLPSGGRSNEQFF.

The chain recombines TRBV6-5 with TRBJ2-1, with D perhaps being TRBD1 or TRBD2 (6 bases each). Trimming left V 6 bases short and J 1 base short, with 10 bases between. Per germline, CDR1 MNHEY and CDR2 SVGAGI. The CDR3 loop spans 14 amino acids. The CDR3 region is CASRGGTSYNEQFF. DNA of the CDR3: TGTGCCAGCAGAGGGGGGACATCCTACAATGAGCAGTTCTTC.

V and J are TRBV19 and TRBJ2-7; possible D gene TRBD1, 7 bases. Germline assignment: CDR1 LNHDA and CDR2 SQIVND (reference sequence). The V end lost 10 bases, the J end lost 1 base, and 11 bases lay between the germline ends. The CDR3 extends over 12 amino acids. CDR3 sequence: CATQGGSYEQYF. In nucleotides, the CDR3 is TGTGCCACCCAGGGGGGTTCCTACGAGCAGTACTTC.

This sequence joins TRBV6-1 and TRBJ2-2; TRBD2 aligns across 7 bases. The CDR3 runs to 13 residues. Germline CDR1 is MNHNS and CDR2 is SASEGT. V lost 5 bases, J lost 4 bases, and 1 base stayed unmatched. The CDR3 is CASSWTSTGELFF. The CDR3 nucleotides are TGTGCCAGCAGTTGGACTAGCACCGGGGAGCTGTTTTTT.

This chain uses TRBV2 with TRBJ1-1, with 9 nucleotides matching TRBD1. Germline loops: CDR1 SNHLY, CDR2 FYNNEI. Germline trimming cut 7 bases from V and 10 bases from J; bases unmatched to any gene: 13. CDR3 size: 14 residues. DNA of the CDR3: TGTGCCAGCACCTGGGACAGGGCGGGTCCCGGAGCTTTCTTT. It codes for CASTWDRAGPGAFF.

In nucleotides, the CDR3 is TGTGCCAGCAGTGAAACCCGACAGACCTCTCAGCCCCAGCATTTT. This gives the protein CASSETRQTSQPQHF. The chain has TRBV2 and TRBJ1-5; possible D gene TRBD1, 5 bases. The V gene's germline CDR1 is SNHLY and CDR2 FYNNEI. This CDR3 is 15 amino acids long. V shed 2 bases and J shed 6 bases, with 14 bases lying between them.

The chain recombines TRBV5-5 with TRBJ2-3, with a tentative D call TRBD1 (5 bases). The CDR3 runs 12 residues. CDR1 and CDR2 from the germline V gene are SGHKS and YYEKEE (reference sequence). V was clipped by 1 base and J by 7 bases, with 7 bases between them. The CDR3 reads CASSLPDNTQYF. CDR3 DNA sequence: TGTGCCAGCAGCTTGCCGGACAATACGCAGTATTTT.

This sequence joins TRBV15 and TRBJ2-5, with D tentatively TRBD2 (6 bases). The ends were cut back, 0 bases at V and 6 bases at J, with 14 bases in the middle. The CDR3 is 15 amino acids. Germline values: CDR1 LNHNV, CDR2 YYDKDF (reference sequence). The CDR3 coding sequence is TGTGCCACCAGCAGAGATGGCGGGACGCGGAAGACCCAGTACTTC. Translating it yields CATSRDGGTRKTQYF.